Presented here are 12 T cell receptor beta chains from one specimen sequenced in a study of T cell changes during pregnancy in multiple sclerosis. Data came from immunoSEQ multiplex PCR; TCRdb stores just in-frame clones and leaves some out. The sample shows over 80,000 clones, about 94% of them seen only once. Sequences were derived from peripheral blood, sampled in the third trimester of pregnancy. These receptors were collected from a female donor in good health, enrolled as a control in a pregnancy study.

The CDR3 region has the DNA TGTGCCAGCAGCACAGGACAGGGCTCCTACGAGCAGTACTTC. Residues: CASSTGQGSYEQYF. The rearrangement joins TRBV7-2 to TRBJ2-7; TRBD1 matches at 8 bases. V trimming: 5 bases; J trimming: 0 bases; junction bases outside the gene matches: 3. Germline assignment: CDR1 SGHTA and CDR2 FQGNSA. The CDR3 consists of 14 residues.

The chain employs TRBV5-1 and TRBJ1-5; D ambiguous. The germline V gene has CDR1 SGHRS and CDR2 YFSETQ. The CDR3 contains 15 residues. V shed 5 bases and J shed 0 bases, with 12 bases lying between them. The CDR3: CASRVGIASNQPQHF. In nucleotides, the CDR3 is TGCGCCAGCAGAGTAGGAATAGCTAGCAATCAGCCCCAGCATTTT.

This clone was seen a single time. The V call is TRBV2, the J call TRBJ2-5; 8 positions match TRBD1. The V and J ends lost 6 bases and 5 bases, in that order; junction bases with no gene match: 5. This CDR3 has 13 amino acids. Per germline, CDR1 SNHLY and CDR2 FYNNEI. CDR3 coding DNA: TGTGCCAGCAGGGACAGGGATCGGGAGACCCAGTACTTC. Amino acids: CASRDRDRETQYF.

The chain carries TRBV2 and TRBJ2-7, with TRBD1 matching over 8 bases. The CDR3 totals 15 residues. The trim removed 2 bases at V and 5 bases at J, leaving 8 bases unmatched. From germline, CDR1 is SNHLY and CDR2 FYNNEI. The CDR3 loop reads CASSEQGAFVNEQYF. CDR3 DNA sequence: TGTGCCAGCAGTGAACAGGGGGCGTTTGTCAACGAGCAGTACTTC.

The gene calls are TRBV19 and TRBJ1-1; 9 nucleotides align to TRBD1. Looked up from germline, CDR1 is LNHDA and CDR2 is SQIVND (reference sequence). V lost 3 bases and J lost 2; bases outside the gene matches: 7. The CDR3 covers 16 residues. The CDR3 coding sequence is TGTGCCAGTAGTATGCGGACAGGGGCTTCCAACACTGAAGCTTTCTTT. The encoded protein is CASSMRTGASNTEAFF.

The chain carries TRBV25-1 and TRBJ2-2, with TRBD1 matching 7 bases. The junction had 8 bases not matched to a gene; V was cut back by 3 bases and J by 1 base. The CDR3 is 17 residues long. Per the germline V gene, CDR1 is MGHDK and CDR2 is SYGVNS. The chain's CDR3 is CASSDLIRTGNTGELFF. CDR3 nucleotide sequence: TGTGCCAGCAGTGATCTAATCCGGACAGGGAACACCGGGGAGCTGTTTTTT.

This rearrangement joins TRBV15 to TRBJ2-7, with 8 bases lining up with TRBD1. The CDR3 consists of 16 residues. With V trimmed by 0 bases and J by 3 bases, 7 bases remained unmatched. Per the germline V gene, CDR1 is LNHNV and CDR2 is YYDKDF (reference sequence). The CDR3 DNA reads as TGTGCCACCAGCAGAGATCCCGACAGGGGTTTCTACGAGCAGTACTTC. Amino acids: CATSRDPDRGFYEQYF.

The chain joins TRBV7-2 to TRBJ2-2; TRBD1 might be the D (5 bases). V lost 4 bases and J 2 bases, leaving 17 bases between the germline ends. The germline V gene has CDR1 SGHTA and CDR2 FQGNSA. There are 17 residues in the CDR3. DNA for the CDR3: TGTGCCAGCAGCTCTGCGACAGAACTTACTAACACCGGGGAGCTGTTTTTT. Its protein is CASSSATELTNTGELFF.

This chain links TRBV5-4 with TRBJ2-7, with a weak D call TRBD1 (6 bases). This CDR3 has 14 residues. Germline CDR1 is SGHNT and CDR2 is YYREEE (reference sequence). Trimming stripped 0 bases from V and 7 bases from J, with 14 bases between. DNA of the CDR3: TGTGCCAGCAGCTTGGCACAGGGCATGGGTGAGCAGTACTTC. Protein product: CASSLAQGMGEQYF.

This sequence joins TRBV30 and TRBJ1-1; 10 positions agree with TRBD1. V lost 8 bases, J lost 3 bases, and 6 bases stayed unmatched. CDR1 and CDR2 (germline): GTSNPN, SVGIG (reference sequence). The CDR3 has 13 amino acids. CDR3 coding DNA: TGTGCCACCGACAGGGGGCGCGACACTGAAGCTTTCTTT. This translates into CATDRGRDTEAFF.

The V call is TRBV28, the J call TRBJ2-7, with D possibly being TRBD1 (6 bases). The germline V gene encodes CDR1 MDHEN and CDR2 SYDVKM. The CDR3 is 13 residues long. V was trimmed by 5 bases and J by 4 bases, leaving 12 bases between them. CDR3 bases: TGTGCCAGCAGTCCTCAGACAGGTTACGAGCAGTACTTC. This encodes CASSPQTGYEQYF. The whole variable domain, remainder taken from reference TRBV28 and TRBJ2-7, is DVKVTQSSRYLVKRTGEKVFLECVQDMDHENMFWYRQDPGLGLRLIYFSYDVKMKEKGDIPEGYSVSREKKERFSLILESASTNQTSMYLCASSPQTGYEQYFGPGTRLTVT.

V usage is TRBV28 and J usage is TRBJ2-7; 8 positions agree with TRBD2. J was trimmed by 3 bases and V by 7 bases; bases with no gene match: 11. CDR1 is MDHEN, CDR2 SYDVKM, per germline. The CDR3 has 15 amino acids. CDR3 amino acids: CASTVGSSGFYEQYF. Here the CDR3 DNA reads TGTGCCAGCACCGTCGGGTCTAGCGGGTTCTACGAGCAGTACTTC.